These 19 T cell receptor beta chains were all obtained from the same sample, sequenced in a study of cytomegalovirus exposure and HLA in healthy donors. The PCR was carried out with 60 Vbeta primers and 13 Jbeta primers. Here immunoSEQ multiplex PCR was the method, and the copy in TCRdb shows in-frame clones only, minus some. The data show around 140,000 clones, over 70% seen once. Material: PBMCs. All receptors come from a man aged 35 to 55 in good health and CMV-seronegative.

This clone turned up a few times. The CDR3 is CAGQDRTYGYTF. Here the CDR3 DNA reads TGTGCCGGACAGGACAGAACCTATGGCTACACCTTC. The gene calls are TRBV2 and TRBJ1-2; TRBD1 matches 7 bases. Germline trimming cut 11 bases from V and 4 bases from J; bases unmatched to any gene: 7. The CDR3 contains 12 residues. CDR1 is SNHLY and CDR2 is FYNNEI in the germline V gene.

The chain employs TRBV28 and TRBJ2-1; TRBD2 might be the D (6 bases). Trimming pared 1 base from V and 0 bases from J, leaving 13 bases between. The CDR3 covers 17 residues. Germline lookup yields CDR1 MDHEN and CDR2 SYDVKM. CDR3 coding DNA: TGTGCCAGCAGTTTATTTCGGGGGTCGAGCTCCTACAATGAGCAGTTCTTC. It specifies CASSLFRGSSSYNEQFF.

V and J are TRBV27 and TRBJ1-2, with TRBD1 matching over 12 bases. The CDR3 loop spans 15 amino acids. CDR1 and CDR2 (germline): MNHEY, SMNVEV (reference sequence). The trim removed 3 bases at V and 7 bases at J, leaving 6 bases unmatched. Here the CDR3 reads CASSFSGQGARGYTF. The CDR3 DNA reads as TGTGCCAGCAGTTTTTCGGGACAGGGGGCTCGTGGCTACACCTTC.

This clone was found a few times. The CDR3 nucleotides read TGTGCCAGCAGCCCCCAAAGTGAGATAGGAAACACCATATATTTT. Translating gives CASSPQSEIGNTIYF. J is TRBJ1-3 and V is TRBV14, with unresolved D. The V gene lost 4 bases and the J gene lost 4 bases, with 14 bases spanning the gap. CDR1 is SGHDN, CDR2 FVKESK, per germline. The CDR3 has 15 residues. The full variable domain, in which reference TRBV14 and TRBJ1-3 provide the parts outside the CDR3, is EAGVTQFPSHSVIEKGQTVTLRCDPISGHDNLYWYRRVMGKEIKFLLHFVKESKQDESGMPNNRFLAERTGGTYSTLKVQPAELEDSGVYFCASSPQSEIGNTIYFGEGSWLTVV.

The rearrangement joins TRBV15 to TRBJ1-5; D call uncertain. Trimming took 0 bases from V and 9 from J, leaving 6 bases between them. Germline loops: CDR1 LNHNV, CDR2 YYDKDF (reference sequence). CDR3 size: 12 residues. The CDR3 sequence is CATSRDSLPQHF. CDR3 in DNA: TGTGCCACCAGCAGAGATTCTTTGCCCCAGCATTTT.

The chain recombines TRBV28 with TRBJ2-7; 8 positions agree with TRBD1. CDR3 size: 15 residues. V lost 6 bases and J lost 2; bases outside the gene matches: 9. Germline CDR1 reads MDHEN; CDR2 reads SYDVKM. As DNA, the CDR3 is TGTGCCAGCAGGCTGACCCTGACAGGGGCCTACGAGCAGTACTTC. It translates to CASRLTLTGAYEQYF.

This rearrangement joins TRBV27 to TRBJ1-3, with 8 bases aligning to TRBD1. The CDR3 has 15 amino acids. Germline CDR1 is MNHEY and CDR2 is SMNVEV (reference sequence). With 3 bases clipped from V and 3 bases from J, the junction kept 4 bases outside the gene matches. The CDR3, as DNA: TGTGCCAGCAGTTTTCAGGGGGCGCTTGGAAACACCATATATTTT. Translation: CASSFQGALGNTIYF.

V and J are TRBV5-1 and TRBJ2-7; TRBD2 might be the D (6 bases). The CDR3 is 15 amino acids. The germline V gene has CDR1 SGHRS and CDR2 YFSETQ. Trimming removed 4 bases at V and 0 bases at J, with 14 bases between. The CDR3 region has the DNA TGCGCCAGCAGCCCCCCCGGGACTGCCTCCTACGAGCAGTACTTC. Residues: CASSPPGTASYEQYF.

The chain employs TRBV23-1 and TRBJ2-2; D might be TRBD1 (6 bases). TRBV23-1 qualifies as an ORF whose function is uncertain. Trimming shortened V by 2 bases and J by 4 bases, and 8 bases separated the two germline ends. The CDR3 sequence is 14 residues long. The CDR3 DNA follows: TGCGCCAGCAGTCAACACAGGGCCACCGGGGAGCTGTTTTTT. It translates to CASSQHRATGELFF.

This CDR3 reads CASSVEVRDTEAFF. Written as DNA, the CDR3 is TGTGCCAGCAGCGTAGAAGTCAGGGACACTGAAGCTTTCTTT. The chain uses TRBV9 and TRBJ1-1, with a weak D call TRBD1 (5 bases). CDR1 is SGDLS and CDR2 is YYNGEE in the germline V gene. Between the trimmed V and J ends, which lost 0 bases and 3 bases, there was a span of 9 bases. The CDR3 has 14 residues. The entire variable domain, with the rest obtained from reference TRBV9 and TRBJ1-1, is as follows: DSGVTQTPKHLITATGQRVTLRCSPRSGDLSVYWYQQSLDQGLQFLIQYYNGEERAKGNILERFSAQQFPDLHSELNLSSLELGDSALYFCASSVEVRDTEAFFGQGTRLTVV.

This chain connects TRBV10-1 to TRBJ2-3; no reliable D call. The CDR3 runs 14 residues. The ends were cut back, 5 bases at V and 4 bases at J, with 13 bases in the middle. Germline CDR1 and CDR2: WNHNN and SYGVQD (reference sequence). CDR3 sequence: CASSTPPSADTQYF. In DNA, the CDR3 is TGCGCCAGCAGTACCCCCCCCTCAGCAGATACGCAGTATTTT.

The chain recombines TRBV5-1 with TRBJ2-1; 10 bases align to TRBD1. The CDR3 consists of 14 residues. The V segment lost 8 bases and the J segment 6 bases; nucleotides outside the gene matches: 8. Germline values: CDR1 SGHRS, CDR2 YFSETQ. The CDR3 region has the DNA TGCGCCAGTCGTGAGGACAGGGGGAGCAATGAGCAGTTCTTC. Its protein is CASREDRGSNEQFF.

The rearrangement joins TRBV29-1 to TRBJ2-2, with D perhaps matching TRBD1 (6 bases). This CDR3 spans 13 amino acids. Germline loops: CDR1 SQVTM, CDR2 ANQGSEA. V dropped 6 bases and J dropped 4 bases, with 12 bases sitting between them. The CDR3 loop reads CSVGTRFTGELFF. The DNA for the CDR3 is TGCAGCGTGGGGACACGGTTCACCGGGGAGCTGTTTTTT.

The V and J genes are TRBV5-5 and TRBJ2-5; TRBD1 aligns across 8 bases. The CDR3 runs 14 residues. Germline V gives CDR1 SGHKS, CDR2 YYEKEE (reference sequence). V shed 6 bases, J shed 4 bases, and the junction held 8 bases outside the gene matches. CDR3 bases: TGTGCCAGCACCAAAAGACAGGGGATAGAGACCCAGTACTTC. Translating gives CASTKRQGIETQYF.

The J gene is TRBJ2-1, the V gene TRBV5-8; D call uncertain. V lost 1 base and J lost 4, with 9 bases in between. Germline V gene lookup returns CDR1 SGHTS and CDR2 YDEGEE. The CDR3 contains 14 residues. CDR3 sequence: CASSLTGKYNEQFF. Here the CDR3 DNA reads TGTGCCAGCAGCTTGACGGGTAAGTACAATGAGCAGTTCTTC. Using reference TRBV5-8 and TRBJ2-1 for the parts outside the CDR3, the full variable domain is EAGVTQSPTHLIKTRGQQATLRCSPISGHTSVYWYQQALGLGLQFLLWYDEGEERNRGNFPPRFSGRQFPNYSSELNVNALELEDSALYLCASSLTGKYNEQFFGPGTRLTVL.

The chain has TRBV30 and TRBJ1-2; no clear D. V lost 3 bases to trimming and J lost 4 bases, with 15 bases between them. The CDR3 is made up of 14 amino acids. Germline V gives CDR1 GTSNPN, CDR2 SVGIG (reference sequence). The CDR3 DNA is TGTGCCTGGAGCCTGGGAGGTTTCACCTATGGCTACACCTTC. This encodes CAWSLGGFTYGYTF.

The genes are TRBV5-1 and TRBJ2-7; D might be TRBD1 (5 bases). Germline V lookup: CDR1 SGHRS, CDR2 YFSETQ. The length of the CDR3 is 13 residues. Trimming cost V 3 bases and J 5 bases, with 12 bases left between them. The CDR3 DNA reads TGCGCCAGCAGCTCCAGGGAATCGAACGAGCAGTACTTC. Protein: CASSSRESNEQYF.

V and J are TRBV28 and TRBJ2-7, with TRBD2 identical over 8 bases. V was pared by 6 bases and J by 5 bases, with 6 bases of the junction left unmatched. This CDR3 is built from 13 residues. Looked up from germline, CDR1 is MDHEN and CDR2 is SYDVKM. CDR3 loop: CASRPGGRDEQYF. CDR3 bases: TGTGCCAGCAGGCCGGGGGGGCGGGACGAGCAGTACTTC.

The gene calls are TRBV28 and TRBJ1-1; D possibly corresponds to TRBD1 (5 bases). Germline lookup yields CDR1 MDHEN and CDR2 SYDVKM. V lost 6 bases, J lost 4 bases, and 12 bases lay in between. The CDR3 has 13 residues. The chain's CDR3 is CASSSAGITEAFF. Written as DNA, the CDR3 is TGTGCCAGCAGCTCGGCAGGGATCACTGAAGCTTTCTTT.